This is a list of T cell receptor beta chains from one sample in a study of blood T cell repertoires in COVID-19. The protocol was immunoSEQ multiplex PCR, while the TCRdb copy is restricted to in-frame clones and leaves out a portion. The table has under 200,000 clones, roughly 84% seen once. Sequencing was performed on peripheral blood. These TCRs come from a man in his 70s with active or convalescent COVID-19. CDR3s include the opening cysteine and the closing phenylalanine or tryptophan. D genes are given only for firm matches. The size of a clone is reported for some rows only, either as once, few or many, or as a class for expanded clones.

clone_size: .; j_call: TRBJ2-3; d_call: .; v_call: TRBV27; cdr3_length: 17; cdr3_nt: TGTGCCAGCAGTTTAATACGGACATCTAAAGGCACAGATACGCAGTATTTT; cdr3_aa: CASSLIRTSKGTDTQYF
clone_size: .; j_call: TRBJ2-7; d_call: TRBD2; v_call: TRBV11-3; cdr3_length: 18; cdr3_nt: TGTGCCAGCAGCTTAGAGGGGTTTCTAGCGGCAAGCTCCTACGAGCAGTACTTC; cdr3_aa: CASSLEGFLAASSYEQYF
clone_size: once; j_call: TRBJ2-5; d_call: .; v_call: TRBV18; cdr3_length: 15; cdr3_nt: TGTGCCAGCTCACCACAGCAGGCAAACCAAGAGACCCAGTACTTC; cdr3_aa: CASSPQQANQETQYF
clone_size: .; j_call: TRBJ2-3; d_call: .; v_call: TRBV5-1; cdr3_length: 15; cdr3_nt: TGCGCCAGCAGCTCACAGACTACCTCGAGAGATACGCAGTATTTT; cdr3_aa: CASSSQTTSRDTQYF
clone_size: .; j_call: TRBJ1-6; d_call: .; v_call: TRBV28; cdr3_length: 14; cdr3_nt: TGTGCCAGCAATTATCGACAACATAATTCACCCCTCCACTTT; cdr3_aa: CASNYRQHNSPLHF
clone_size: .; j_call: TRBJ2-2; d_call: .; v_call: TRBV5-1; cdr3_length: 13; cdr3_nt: TGCGCCAGCAGCGACAACCTTGGAGGGGAGCTGTTTTTT; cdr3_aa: CASSDNLGGELFF
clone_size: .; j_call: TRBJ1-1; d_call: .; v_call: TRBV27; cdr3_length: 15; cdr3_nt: TGTGCCAGCAGGCGGTATCCCGCCCTCCTCACTGAAGCTTTCTTT; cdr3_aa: CASRRYPALLTEAFF
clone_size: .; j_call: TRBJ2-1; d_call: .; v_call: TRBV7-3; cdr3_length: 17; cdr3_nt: TGTGCCAGCAGCCTAGAGGGGGGGAAAAGCTCCTACAATGAGCAGTTCTTC; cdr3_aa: CASSLEGGKSSYNEQFF
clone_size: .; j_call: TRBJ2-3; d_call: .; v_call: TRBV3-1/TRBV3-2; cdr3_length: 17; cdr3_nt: TGTGCCAGCAGCCCCAGGGGAGCGAGCTCTAGCACAGATACGCAGTATTTT; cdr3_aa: CASSPRGASSSTDTQYF
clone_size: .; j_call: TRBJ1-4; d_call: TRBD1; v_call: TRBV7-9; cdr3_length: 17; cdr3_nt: TGTGCCAGCAGCCCAGGACAGGGAGCCGCAACTAATGAAAAACTGTTTTTT; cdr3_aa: CASSPGQGAATNEKLFF
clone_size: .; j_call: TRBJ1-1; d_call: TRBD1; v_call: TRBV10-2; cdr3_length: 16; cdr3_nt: TGCGCCAGCAGGGAAGATGGCAGGGGGCGCGGCACTGAAGCTTTCTTT; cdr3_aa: CASREDGRGRGTEAFF
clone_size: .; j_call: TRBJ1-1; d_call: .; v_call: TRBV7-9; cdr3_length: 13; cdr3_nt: TGTGCCAGCAGCCCGGAGTACGGGACTGAAGCTTTCTTT; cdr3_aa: CASSPEYGTEAFF
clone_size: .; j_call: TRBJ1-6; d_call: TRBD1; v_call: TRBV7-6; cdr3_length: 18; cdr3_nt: TGTGCCAGCAGCTTAGCGATTTTGGGACAGCCATATAATTCACCCCTCCACTTT; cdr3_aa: CASSLAILGQPYNSPLHF
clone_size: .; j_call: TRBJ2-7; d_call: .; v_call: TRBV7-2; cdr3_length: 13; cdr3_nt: TGTGCCAGCAGCTTAGCAGGGGTATACGAGCAGTACTTC; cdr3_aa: CASSLAGVYEQYF
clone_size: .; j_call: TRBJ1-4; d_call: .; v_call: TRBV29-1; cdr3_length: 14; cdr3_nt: TGCAGCGTTCTCCAGGGTCTAGCTAATGAAAAACTGTTTTTT; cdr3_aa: CSVLQGLANEKLFF
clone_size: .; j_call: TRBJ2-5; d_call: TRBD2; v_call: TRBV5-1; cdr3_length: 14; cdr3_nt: TGCGCCAGCAGCATGCTAGCGGGACAAGAGACCCAGTACTTC; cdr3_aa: CASSMLAGQETQYF
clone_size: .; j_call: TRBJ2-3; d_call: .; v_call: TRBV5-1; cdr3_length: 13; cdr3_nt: TGCGCCAGCAGCTTGTTCCTAGCAGATACGCAGTATTTT; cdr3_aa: CASSLFLADTQYF
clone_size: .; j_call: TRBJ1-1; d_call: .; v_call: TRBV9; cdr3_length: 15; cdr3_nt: TGTGCCAGCAGCGGACAGGTAGGGGTGAACACTGAAGCTTTCTTT; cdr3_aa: CASSGQVGVNTEAFF
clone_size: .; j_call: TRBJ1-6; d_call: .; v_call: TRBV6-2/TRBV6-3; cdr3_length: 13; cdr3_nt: TGTGCCAGCAGTTCGGAGGTCGGCTTGCCCCTCCACTTT; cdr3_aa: CASSSEVGLPLHF
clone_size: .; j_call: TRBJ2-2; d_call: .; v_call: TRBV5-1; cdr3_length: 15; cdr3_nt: TGCGCCAGTAACCTCAGGGTGGCTGGACCCGGGGAGCTGTTTTTT; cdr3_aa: CASNLRVAGPGELFF
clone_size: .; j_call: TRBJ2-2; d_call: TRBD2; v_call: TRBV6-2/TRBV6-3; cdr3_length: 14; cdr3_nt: TGTGCCAGCAGCTCCGGGACTAGAGCCGGGGAGCTGTTTTTT; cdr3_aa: CASSSGTRAGELFF
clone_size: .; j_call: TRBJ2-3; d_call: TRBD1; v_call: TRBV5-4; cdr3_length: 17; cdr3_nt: TGTGCCAGCAGCCCACGACCCCCGGGACAGAGGGCAGATACGCAGTATTTT; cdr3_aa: CASSPRPPGQRADTQYF
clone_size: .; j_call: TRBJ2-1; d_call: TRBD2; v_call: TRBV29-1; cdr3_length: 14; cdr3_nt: TGCAGCGTTGCGCGGGGGGACCCCTACAATGAGCAGTTCTTC; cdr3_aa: CSVARGDPYNEQFF
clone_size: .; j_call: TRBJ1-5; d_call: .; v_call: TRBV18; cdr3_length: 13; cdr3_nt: TGTGCCAGCTCACTACAGGGATATCAGCCCCAGCATTTT; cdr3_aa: CASSLQGYQPQHF
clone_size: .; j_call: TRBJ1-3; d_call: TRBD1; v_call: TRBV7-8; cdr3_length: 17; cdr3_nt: TGTGCCAGCAGCTTAGATCCCAGGGGGATACCTGGAAACACCATATATTTT; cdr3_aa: CASSLDPRGIPGNTIYF
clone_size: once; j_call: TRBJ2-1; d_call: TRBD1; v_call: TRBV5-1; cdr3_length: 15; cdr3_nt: TGCGCCAGCAGCCCCCAGGGACAGGGCCGGAATGAGCAGTTCTTC; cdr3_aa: CASSPQGQGRNEQFF
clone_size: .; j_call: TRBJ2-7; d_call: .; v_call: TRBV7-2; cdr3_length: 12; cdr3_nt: TGTGCCAGCAGCTTAGATACCTACGAGCAGTACTTC; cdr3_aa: CASSLDTYEQYF
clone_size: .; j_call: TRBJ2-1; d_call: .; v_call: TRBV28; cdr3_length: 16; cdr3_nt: TGTGCCAGCAGTTTGGTGCACGGGAGTGGGTACAATGAGCAGTTCTTC; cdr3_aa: CASSLVHGSGYNEQFF
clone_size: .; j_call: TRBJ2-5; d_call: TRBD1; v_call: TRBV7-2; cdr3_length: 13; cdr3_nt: TGTGCCACGGGCAGGGGGTACCAAGAGACCCAGTACTTC; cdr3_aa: CATGRGYQETQYF
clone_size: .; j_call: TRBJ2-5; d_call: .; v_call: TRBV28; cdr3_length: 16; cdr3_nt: TGTGCCAGCAGTCCCGACAAGGTATTTCGCCAAGAGACCCAGTACTTC; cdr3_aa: CASSPDKVFRQETQYF
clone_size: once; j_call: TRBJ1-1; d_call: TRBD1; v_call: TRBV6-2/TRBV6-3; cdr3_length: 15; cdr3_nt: TGTGCCAGCAGTGACCCTGGGACAGGGCCCACTGAAGCTTTCTTT; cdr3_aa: CASSDPGTGPTEAFF
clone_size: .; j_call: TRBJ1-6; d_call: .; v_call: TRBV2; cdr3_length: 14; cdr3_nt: TGTGCCAGCAGTGAAGTGGGAGGGAATTCACCCCTCCACTTT; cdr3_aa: CASSEVGGNSPLHF
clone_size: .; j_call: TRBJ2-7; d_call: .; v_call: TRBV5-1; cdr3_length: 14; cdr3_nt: TGCGCCAGCAGCTCGGGGGACAGCTCCTACGAGCAGTACTTC; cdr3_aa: CASSSGDSSYEQYF
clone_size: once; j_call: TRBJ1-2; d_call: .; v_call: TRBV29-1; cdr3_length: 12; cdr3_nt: TGCAGCGTCACCAGGGATAGCTATGGCTACACCTTC; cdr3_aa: CSVTRDSYGYTF
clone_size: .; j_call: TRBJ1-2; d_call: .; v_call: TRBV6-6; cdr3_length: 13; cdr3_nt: TGTGCCAGCAGTTACCGCGGAGGGCGGGGCTACACCTTC; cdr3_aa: CASSYRGGRGYTF
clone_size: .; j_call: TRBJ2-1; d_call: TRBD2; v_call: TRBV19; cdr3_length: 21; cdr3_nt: TGTGCCAGTAGTATAGGGGGCCCCGGACTAGCGGGAGGAGTGTGGTACAATGAGCAGTTCTTC; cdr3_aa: CASSIGGPGLAGGVWYNEQFF
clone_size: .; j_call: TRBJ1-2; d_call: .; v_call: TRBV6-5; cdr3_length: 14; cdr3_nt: TGTGCCAGCAACCCCACTTTGGGGGACAAAGGCTACACCTTC; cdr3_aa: CASNPTLGDKGYTF
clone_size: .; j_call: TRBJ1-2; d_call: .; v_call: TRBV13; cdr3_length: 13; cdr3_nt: TGTGCCAGCGCTTTCCGGAGAGGCTATGGCTACACCTTC; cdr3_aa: CASAFRRGYGYTF
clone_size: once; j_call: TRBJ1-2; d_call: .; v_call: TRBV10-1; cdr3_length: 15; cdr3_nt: TGCGCCAGCAGTGAGAAGCCAGGGGCCATTTATGGCTACACCTTC; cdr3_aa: CASSEKPGAIYGYTF
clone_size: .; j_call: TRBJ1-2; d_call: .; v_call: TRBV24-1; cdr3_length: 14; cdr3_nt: TGTGCCACCAGTGACGCGGGTCAAAACTATGGCTACACCTTC; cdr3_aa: CATSDAGQNYGYTF
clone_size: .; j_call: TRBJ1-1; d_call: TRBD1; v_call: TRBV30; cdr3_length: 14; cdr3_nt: TGTGCCTGGAACCGACAGGGGTCAAGGACCCCAGCTTTCTTT; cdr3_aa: CAWNRQGSRTPAFF
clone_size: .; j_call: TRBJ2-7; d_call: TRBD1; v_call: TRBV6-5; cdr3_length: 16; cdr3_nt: TGTGCCAGCAGTTCGCCAGGGACAGGGAATAGCCACGAGCAGTACTTC; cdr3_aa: CASSSPGTGNSHEQYF
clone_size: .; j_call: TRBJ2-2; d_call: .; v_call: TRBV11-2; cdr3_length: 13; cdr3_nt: TGTGCCAGCAGCTTAGGTGTAATCGGGGAGCTGTTTTTT; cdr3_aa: CASSLGVIGELFF
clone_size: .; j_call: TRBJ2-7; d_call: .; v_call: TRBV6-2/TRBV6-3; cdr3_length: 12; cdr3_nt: TGTGCCAGCAGTTCCCGGTTCCACGAGCAGTACTTC; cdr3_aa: CASSSRFHEQYF
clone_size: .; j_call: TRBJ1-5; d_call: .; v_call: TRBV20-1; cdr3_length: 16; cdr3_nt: TGCAGTGCTAGTCTCGGGACAAAAAATAGCAATCAGCCCCAGCATTTT; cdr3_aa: CSASLGTKNSNQPQHF
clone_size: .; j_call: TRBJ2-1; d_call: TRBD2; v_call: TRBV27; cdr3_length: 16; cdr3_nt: TGTGCCAGCAGTTTTCCGGGACTAGCGGGAGTTAATGAGCAGTTCTTC; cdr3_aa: CASSFPGLAGVNEQFF
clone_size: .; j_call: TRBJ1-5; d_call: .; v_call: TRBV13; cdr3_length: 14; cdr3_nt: TGTGCCAGCAGCTTAGGGCAGGGCAACCGGCCCCAGCATTTT; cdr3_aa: CASSLGQGNRPQHF
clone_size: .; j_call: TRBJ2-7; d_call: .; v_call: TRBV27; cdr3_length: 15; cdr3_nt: TGTGCCAGCAGTTTCGGAGACAGGCGTCACTACGAGCAGTACTTC; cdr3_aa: CASSFGDRRHYEQYF
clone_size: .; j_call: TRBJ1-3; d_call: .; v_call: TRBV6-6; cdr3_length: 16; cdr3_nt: TGTGCCAGCAGTTACGAACCCGGGAGGGGAGGAAACACCATATATTTT; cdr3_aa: CASSYEPGRGGNTIYF
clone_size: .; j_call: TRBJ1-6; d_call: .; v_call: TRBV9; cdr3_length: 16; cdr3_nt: TGTGCCAGCAGCCCCCGACGGGGCTCCTATAATTCACCCCTCCACTTT; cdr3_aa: CASSPRRGSYNSPLHF
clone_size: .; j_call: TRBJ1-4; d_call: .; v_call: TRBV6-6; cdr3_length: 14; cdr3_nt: TGTGCCAGCAGTCCCGGGACACGGAATGAAAAACTGTTTTTT; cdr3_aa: CASSPGTRNEKLFF
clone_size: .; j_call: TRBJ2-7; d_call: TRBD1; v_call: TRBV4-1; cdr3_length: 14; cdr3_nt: TGCGCCAGCAGCCGACAGGGGGAATCCTACGAGCAGTACTTC; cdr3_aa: CASSRQGESYEQYF
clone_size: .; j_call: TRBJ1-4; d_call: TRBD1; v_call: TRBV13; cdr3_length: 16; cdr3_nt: TGTGCCAGCAGCCAGAGCCGGGGGACAGGGCAAGAAAAACTGTTTTTT; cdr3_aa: CASSQSRGTGQEKLFF